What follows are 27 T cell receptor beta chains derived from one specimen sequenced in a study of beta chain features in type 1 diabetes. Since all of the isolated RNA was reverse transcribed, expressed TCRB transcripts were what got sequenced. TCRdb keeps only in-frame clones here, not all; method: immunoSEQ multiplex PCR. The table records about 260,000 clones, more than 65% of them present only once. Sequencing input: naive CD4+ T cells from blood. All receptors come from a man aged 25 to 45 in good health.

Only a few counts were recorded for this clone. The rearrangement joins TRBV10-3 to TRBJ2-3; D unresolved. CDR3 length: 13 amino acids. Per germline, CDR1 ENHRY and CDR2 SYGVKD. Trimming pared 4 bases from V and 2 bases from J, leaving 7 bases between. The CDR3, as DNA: TGTGCCATCAGTGCCGGGTCCACAGATACGCAGTATTTT. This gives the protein CAISAGSTDTQYF.

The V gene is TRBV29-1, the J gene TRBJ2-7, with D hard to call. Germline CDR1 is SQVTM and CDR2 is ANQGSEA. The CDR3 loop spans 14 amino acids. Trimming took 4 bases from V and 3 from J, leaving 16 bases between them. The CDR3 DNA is TGCAGCGTTGCTTTGTCGGTAGGTCTCTACGAGCAGTACTTC. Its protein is CSVALSVGLYEQYF.

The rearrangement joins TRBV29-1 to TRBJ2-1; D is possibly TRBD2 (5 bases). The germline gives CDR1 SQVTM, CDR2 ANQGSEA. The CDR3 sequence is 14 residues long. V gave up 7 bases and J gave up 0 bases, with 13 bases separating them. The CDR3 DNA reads TGCAGCGCGGACGTGAGCGGCTCCTACAATGAGCAGTTCTTC. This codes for CSADVSGSYNEQFF.

The CDR3 spells CASSLGDRGINEQYF. CDR3 DNA: TGTGCCAGCAGCTTGGGAGACAGGGGTATTAACGAGCAGTACTTC. The V and J genes are TRBV5-6 and TRBJ2-7, with TRBD1 matching 8 bases. From germline, CDR1 is SGHDT and CDR2 YYEEEE. The V gene end was trimmed by 0 bases and the J gene end by 5 bases; junction bases not matched to a gene: 7. The CDR3 consists of 15 residues. The whole variable domain, remainder taken from reference TRBV5-6 and TRBJ2-7, is DAGVTQSPTHLIKTRGQQVTLRCSPKSGHDTVSWYQQALGQGPQFIFQYYEEEERQRGNFPDRFSGHQFPNYSSELNVNALLLGDSALYLCASSLGDRGINEQYFGPGTRLTVT.

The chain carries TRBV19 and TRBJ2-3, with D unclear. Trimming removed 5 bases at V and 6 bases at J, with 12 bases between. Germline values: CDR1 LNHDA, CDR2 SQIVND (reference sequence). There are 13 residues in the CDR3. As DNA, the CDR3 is TGTGCCAGTAGTGTGCTACCCGGGGATACGCAGTATTTT. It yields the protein CASSVLPGDTQYF.

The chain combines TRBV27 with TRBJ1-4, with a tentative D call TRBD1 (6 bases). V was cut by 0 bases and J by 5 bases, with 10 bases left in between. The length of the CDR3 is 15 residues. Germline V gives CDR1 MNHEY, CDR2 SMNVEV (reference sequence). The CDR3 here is CASSLSGTSNEKLFF. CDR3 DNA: TGTGCCAGCAGTTTATCCGGGACATCAAATGAAAAACTGTTTTTT. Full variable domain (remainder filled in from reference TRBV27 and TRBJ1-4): EAQVTQNPRYLITVTGKKLTVTCSQNMNHEYMSWYRQDPGLGLRQIYYSMNVEVTDKGDVPEGYKVSRKEKRNFPLILESPSPNQTSLYFCASSLSGTSNEKLFFGSGTQLSVL.

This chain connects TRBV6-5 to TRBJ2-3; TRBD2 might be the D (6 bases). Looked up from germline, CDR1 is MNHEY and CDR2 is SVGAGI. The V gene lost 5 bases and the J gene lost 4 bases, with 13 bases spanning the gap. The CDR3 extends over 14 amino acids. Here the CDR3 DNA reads TGTGCCAGCAGTGAGGGACTCTCGCCAGATACGCAGTATTTT. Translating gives CASSEGLSPDTQYF.

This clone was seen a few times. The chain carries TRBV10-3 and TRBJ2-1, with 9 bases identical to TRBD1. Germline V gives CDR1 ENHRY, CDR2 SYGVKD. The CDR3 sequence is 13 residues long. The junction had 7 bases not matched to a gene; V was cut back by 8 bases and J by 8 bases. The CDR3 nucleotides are TGTGCCATCCGGGACAGGGCGGAGCATGAGCAGTTCTTC. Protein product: CAIRDRAEHEQFF.

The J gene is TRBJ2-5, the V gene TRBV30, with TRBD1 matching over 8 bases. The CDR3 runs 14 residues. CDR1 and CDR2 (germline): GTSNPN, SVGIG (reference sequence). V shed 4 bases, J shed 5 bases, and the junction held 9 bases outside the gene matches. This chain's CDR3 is CAWIGGQGRETQYF. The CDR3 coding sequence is TGTGCCTGGATTGGAGGACAGGGTAGGGAGACCCAGTACTTC.

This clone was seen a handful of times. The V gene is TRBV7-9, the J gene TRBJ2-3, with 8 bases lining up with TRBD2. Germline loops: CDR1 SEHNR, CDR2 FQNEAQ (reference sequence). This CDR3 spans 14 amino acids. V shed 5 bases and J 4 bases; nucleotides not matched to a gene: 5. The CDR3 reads CASSVIAGPDTQYF. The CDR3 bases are TGTGCCAGCAGCGTTATAGCGGGACCAGATACGCAGTATTTT.

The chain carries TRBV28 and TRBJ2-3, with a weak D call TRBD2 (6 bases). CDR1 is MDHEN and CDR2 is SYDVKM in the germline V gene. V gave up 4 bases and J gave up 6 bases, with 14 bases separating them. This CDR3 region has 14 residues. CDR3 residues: CASSSRFRGDTQYF. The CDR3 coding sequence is TGTGCCAGCAGTTCCAGGTTCCGGGGGGATACGCAGTATTTT.

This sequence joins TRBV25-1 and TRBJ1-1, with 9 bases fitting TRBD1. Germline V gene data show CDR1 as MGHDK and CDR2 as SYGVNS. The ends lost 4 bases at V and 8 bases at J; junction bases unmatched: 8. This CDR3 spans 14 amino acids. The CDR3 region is CASSVGQGFGEAFF. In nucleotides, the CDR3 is TGTGCCAGCAGTGTCGGACAGGGGTTCGGGGAAGCTTTCTTT.

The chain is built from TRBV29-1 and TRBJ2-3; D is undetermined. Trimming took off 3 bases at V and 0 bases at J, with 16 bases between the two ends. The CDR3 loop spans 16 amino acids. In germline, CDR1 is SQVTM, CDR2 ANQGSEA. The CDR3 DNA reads TGCAGCGTTGAGCCGGAGTACGGGTTGAGCACAGATACGCAGTATTTT. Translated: CSVEPEYGLSTDTQYF.

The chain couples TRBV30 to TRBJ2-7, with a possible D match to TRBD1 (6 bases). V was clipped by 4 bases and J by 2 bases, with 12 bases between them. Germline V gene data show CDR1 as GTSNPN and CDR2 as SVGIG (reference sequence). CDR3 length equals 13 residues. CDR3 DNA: TGTGCCTGGACCACAGGGATCCCCTACGAGCAGTACTTC. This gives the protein CAWTTGIPYEQYF. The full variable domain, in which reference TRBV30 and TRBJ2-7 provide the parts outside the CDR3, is SQTIHQWPATLVQPVGSPLSLECTVEGTSNPNLYWYRQAAGRGLQLLFYSVGIGQISSEVPQNLSASRPQDRQFILSSKKLLLSDSGFYLCAWTTGIPYEQYFGPGTRLTVT.

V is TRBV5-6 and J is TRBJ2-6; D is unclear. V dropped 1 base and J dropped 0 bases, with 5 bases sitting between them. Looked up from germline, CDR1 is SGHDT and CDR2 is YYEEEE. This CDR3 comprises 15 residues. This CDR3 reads CASSLLTSGANVLTF. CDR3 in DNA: TGTGCCAGCAGCTTGTTAACCTCTGGGGCCAACGTCCTGACTTTC.

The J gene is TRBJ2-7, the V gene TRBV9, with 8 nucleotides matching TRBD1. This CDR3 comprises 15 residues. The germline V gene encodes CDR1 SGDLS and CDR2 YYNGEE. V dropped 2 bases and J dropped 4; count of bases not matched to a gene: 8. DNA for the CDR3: TGTGCCAGCAGCGTCGGGACAGGCGGGCGGTACGAGCAGTACTTC. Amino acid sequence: CASSVGTGGRYEQYF.

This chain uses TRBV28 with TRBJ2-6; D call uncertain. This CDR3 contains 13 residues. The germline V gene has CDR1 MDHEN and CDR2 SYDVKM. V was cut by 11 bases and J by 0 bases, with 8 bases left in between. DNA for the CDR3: TGTGCCGAGCGCGGCTCTGGGGCCAACGTCCTGACTTTC. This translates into CAERGSGANVLTF.

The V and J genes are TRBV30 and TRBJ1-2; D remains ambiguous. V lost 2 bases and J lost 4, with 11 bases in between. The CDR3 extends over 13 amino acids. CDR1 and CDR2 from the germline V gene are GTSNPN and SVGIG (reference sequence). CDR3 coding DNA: TGTGCCTGGAGTCCCGGAGTCGGCTATGGCTACACCTTC. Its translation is CAWSPGVGYGYTF. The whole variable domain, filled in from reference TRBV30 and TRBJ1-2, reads SQTIHQWPATLVQPVGSPLSLECTVEGTSNPNLYWYRQAAGRGLQLLFYSVGIGQISSEVPQNLSASRPQDRQFILSSKKLLLSDSGFYLCAWSPGVGYGYTFGSGTRLTVV.

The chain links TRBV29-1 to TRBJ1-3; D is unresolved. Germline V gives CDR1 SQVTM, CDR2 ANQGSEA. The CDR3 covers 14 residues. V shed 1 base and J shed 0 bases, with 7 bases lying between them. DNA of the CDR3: TGCAGCGTTGAAGTATCAAACTCTGGAAACACCATATATTTT. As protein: CSVEVSNSGNTIYF.

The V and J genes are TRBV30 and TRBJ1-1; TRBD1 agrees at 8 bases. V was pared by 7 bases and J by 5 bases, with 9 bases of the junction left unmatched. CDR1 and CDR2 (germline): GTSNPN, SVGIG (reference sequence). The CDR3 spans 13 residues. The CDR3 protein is CAFGQGGGTEAFF. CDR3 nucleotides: TGTGCCTTCGGACAGGGTGGTGGGACTGAAGCTTTCTTT. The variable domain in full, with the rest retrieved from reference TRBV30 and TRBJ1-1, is SQTIHQWPATLVQPVGSPLSLECTVEGTSNPNLYWYRQAAGRGLQLLFYSVGIGQISSEVPQNLSASRPQDRQFILSSKKLLLSDSGFYLCAFGQGGGTEAFFGQGTRLTVV.

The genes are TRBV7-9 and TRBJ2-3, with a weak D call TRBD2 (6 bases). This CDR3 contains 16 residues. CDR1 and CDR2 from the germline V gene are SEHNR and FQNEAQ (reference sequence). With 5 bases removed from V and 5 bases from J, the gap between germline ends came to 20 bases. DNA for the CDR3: TGTGCCAGCAGCGCCTCAGGTGGAGGGATGGGAGATACGCAGTATTTT. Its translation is CASSASGGGMGDTQYF.

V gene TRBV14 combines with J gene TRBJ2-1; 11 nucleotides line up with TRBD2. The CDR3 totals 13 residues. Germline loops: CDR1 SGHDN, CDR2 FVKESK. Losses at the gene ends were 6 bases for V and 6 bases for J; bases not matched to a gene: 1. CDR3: CASRLAGVNEQFF. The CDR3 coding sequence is TGTGCCAGCAGACTAGCGGGAGTCAATGAGCAGTTCTTC.

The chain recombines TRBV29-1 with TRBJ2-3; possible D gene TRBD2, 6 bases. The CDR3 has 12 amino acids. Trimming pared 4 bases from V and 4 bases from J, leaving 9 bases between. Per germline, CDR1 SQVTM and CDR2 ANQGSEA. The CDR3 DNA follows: TGCAGCGTTGTCGGGGGTGCAGATACGCAGTATTTT. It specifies CSVVGGADTQYF.

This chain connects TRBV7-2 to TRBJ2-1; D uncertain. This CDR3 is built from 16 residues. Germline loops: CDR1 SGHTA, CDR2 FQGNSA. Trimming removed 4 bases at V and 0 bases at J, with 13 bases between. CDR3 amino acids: CASSSTFPSSYNEQFF. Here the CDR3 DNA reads TGTGCCAGCAGCTCCACTTTCCCGAGCTCCTACAATGAGCAGTTCTTC.

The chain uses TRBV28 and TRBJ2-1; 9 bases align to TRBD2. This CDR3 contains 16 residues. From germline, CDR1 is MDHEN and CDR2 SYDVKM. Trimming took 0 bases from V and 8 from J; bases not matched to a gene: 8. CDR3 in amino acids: CASSLWTSGGGDEQFF. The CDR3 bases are TGTGCCAGCAGTTTATGGACTAGCGGAGGCGGGGATGAGCAGTTCTTC.

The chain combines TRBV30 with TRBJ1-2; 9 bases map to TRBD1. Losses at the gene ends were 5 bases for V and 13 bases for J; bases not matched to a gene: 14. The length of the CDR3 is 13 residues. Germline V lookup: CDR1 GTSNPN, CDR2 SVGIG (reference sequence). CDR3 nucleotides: TGTGCCTGGGCGGCGGGACAGGGACGGGCCTTCACCTTC. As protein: CAWAAGQGRAFTF.

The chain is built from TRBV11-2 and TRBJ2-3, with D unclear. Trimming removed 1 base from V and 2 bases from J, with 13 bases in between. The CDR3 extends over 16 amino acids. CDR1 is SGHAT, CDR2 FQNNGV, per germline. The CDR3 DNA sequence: TGTGCCAGCAGCTTAGGGTTTAGCTTCGCCACAGATACGCAGTATTTT. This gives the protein CASSLGFSFATDTQYF.